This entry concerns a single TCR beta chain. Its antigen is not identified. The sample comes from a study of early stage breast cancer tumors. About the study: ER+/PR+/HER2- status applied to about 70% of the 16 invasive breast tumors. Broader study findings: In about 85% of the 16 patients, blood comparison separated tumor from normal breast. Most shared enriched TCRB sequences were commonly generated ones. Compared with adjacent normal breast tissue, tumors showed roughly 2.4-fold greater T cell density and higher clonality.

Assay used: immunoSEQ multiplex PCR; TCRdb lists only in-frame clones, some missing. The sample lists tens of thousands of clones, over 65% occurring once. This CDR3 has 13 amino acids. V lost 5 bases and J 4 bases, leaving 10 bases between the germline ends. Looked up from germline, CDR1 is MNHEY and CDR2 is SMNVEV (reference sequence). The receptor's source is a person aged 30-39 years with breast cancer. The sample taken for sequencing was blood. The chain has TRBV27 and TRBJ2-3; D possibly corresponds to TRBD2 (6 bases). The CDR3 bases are TGTGCCAGCAGTCGGGAGAGACCAGATACGCAGTATTTT. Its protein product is CASSRERPDTQYF.